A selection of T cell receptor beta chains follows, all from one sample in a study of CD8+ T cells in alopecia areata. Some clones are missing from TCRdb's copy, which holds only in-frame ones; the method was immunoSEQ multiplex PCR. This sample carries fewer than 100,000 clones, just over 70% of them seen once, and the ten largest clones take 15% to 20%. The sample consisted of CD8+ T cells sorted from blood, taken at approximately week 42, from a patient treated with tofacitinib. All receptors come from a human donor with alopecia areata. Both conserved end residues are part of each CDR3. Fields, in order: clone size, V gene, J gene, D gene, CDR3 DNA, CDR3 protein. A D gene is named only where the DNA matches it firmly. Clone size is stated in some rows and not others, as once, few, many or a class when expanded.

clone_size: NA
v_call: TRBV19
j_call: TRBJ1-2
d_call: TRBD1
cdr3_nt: TGTGCCAGTAGTCCCCTAGGGGACAGGGGGAACTATGGCTACACCTTC
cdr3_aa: CASSPLGDRGNYGYTF

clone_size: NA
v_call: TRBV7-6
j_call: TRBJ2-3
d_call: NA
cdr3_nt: TGTGCCAGCAGCTACAGGGACACAGATACGCAGTATTTT
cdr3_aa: CASSYRDTDTQYF

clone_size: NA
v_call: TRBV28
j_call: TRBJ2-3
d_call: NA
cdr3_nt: TGTGCCAGCAGCTTAAGGGGTAGCACAGATACGCAGTATTTT
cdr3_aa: CASSLRGSTDTQYF

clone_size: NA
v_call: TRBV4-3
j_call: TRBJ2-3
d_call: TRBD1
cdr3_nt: TGCGCCAGCAGCCCCGACAGGGCTGGGGCAGATACGCAGTATTTT
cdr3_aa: CASSPDRAGADTQYF

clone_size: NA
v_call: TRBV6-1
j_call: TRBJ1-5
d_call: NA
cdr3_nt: TGTGCCAGCAGGGAACGTTTGGGTACAGGGCAGTTTAGTGGCAATCAGCCCCAGCATTTT
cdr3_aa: CASRERLGTGQFSGNQPQHF

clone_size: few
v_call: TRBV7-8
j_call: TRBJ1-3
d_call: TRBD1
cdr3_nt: TGTGCCAGCAGCTCCTCCGGCAGGGGGGGAAACACCATATATTTT
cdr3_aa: CASSSSGRGGNTIYF

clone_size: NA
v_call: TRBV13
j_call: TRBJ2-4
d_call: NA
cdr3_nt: TGTGCCAGCAGTCGAGACGGTAACATTCAGTACTTC
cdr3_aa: CASSRDGNIQYF

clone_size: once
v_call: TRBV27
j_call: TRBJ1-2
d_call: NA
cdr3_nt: TGTGCCAGCAGTCCCCCGGGGCCCAAATCACCGGTCCTCTTC
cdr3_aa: CASSPPGPKSPVLF

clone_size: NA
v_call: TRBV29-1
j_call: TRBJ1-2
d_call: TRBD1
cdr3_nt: TGCAGCGTCGGAACAGGGGGAAACTATGGCTACACCTTC
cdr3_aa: CSVGTGGNYGYTF

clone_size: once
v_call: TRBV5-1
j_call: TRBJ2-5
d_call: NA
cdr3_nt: TGCGCCAGCAGCTTGGGGTCTTGGGCCTCGAGACAAGAGACCCAGTACTTC
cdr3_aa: CASSLGSWASRQETQYF

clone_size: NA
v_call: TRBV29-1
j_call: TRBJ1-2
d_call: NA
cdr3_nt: TGCAGCGTTGGAAACCTAGCTAACTATGGCTACACCTTC
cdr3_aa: CSVGNLANYGYTF

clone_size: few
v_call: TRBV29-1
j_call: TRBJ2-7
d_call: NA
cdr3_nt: TGCAGCGTGTCCCTAGGGCGGGTAAGCGAGCAGTACTTC
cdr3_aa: CSVSLGRVSEQYF

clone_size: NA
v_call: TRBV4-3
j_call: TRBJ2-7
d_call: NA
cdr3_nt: TGCGCCAGCAGCCAAGCGTTAGGAGGGGTTTACGAGCAGTACTTC
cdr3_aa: CASSQALGGVYEQYF

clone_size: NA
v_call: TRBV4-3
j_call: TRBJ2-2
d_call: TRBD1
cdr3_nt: TGCGCCAGCAGCCAGGGGCTAGCCAGGGGGACCGGGGAGCTGTTTTTT
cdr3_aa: CASSQGLARGTGELFF

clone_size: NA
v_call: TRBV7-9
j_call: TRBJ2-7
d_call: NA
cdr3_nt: TGTGCCAGCAGCCCGACGCCCTACGAGCAGTACTTC
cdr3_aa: CASSPTPYEQYF

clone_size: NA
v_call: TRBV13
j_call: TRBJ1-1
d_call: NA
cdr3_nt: TGTGCCAGCAGCTTCAGACAGACCTTGAACACTGAAGCTTTCTTT
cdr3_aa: CASSFRQTLNTEAFF

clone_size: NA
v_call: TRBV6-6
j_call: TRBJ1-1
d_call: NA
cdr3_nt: TGTGCCAGCAGCCTTGATGAAGCTTTCTTT
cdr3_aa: CASSLDEAFF

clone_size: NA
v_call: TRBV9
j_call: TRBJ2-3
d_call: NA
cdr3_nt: TGTGCCAGCAGCGTATACACGGGGGGCTCCACAGATACGCAGTATTTT
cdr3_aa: CASSVYTGGSTDTQYF

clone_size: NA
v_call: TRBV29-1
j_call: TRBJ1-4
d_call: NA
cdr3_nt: TGCAGCGTTGAAGTAGGGGAAAAACTGTTTTTT
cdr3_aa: CSVEVGEKLFF

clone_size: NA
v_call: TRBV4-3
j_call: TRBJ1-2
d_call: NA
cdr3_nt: TGCGCCAGCAGCCAAGCCGCCGGGGGGGGCGCGGATGGCTACACCTTC
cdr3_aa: CASSQAAGGGADGYTF

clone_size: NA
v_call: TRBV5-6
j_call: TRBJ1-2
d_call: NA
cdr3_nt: TGTGCCAGCAGCCCAGGGTCATCTAACTATGGCTACACCTTC
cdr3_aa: CASSPGSSNYGYTF

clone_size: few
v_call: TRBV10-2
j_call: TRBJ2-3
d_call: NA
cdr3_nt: TGCGCCAGCAGCCCCATGGGGGATACGCAGTATTTT
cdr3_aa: CASSPMGDTQYF

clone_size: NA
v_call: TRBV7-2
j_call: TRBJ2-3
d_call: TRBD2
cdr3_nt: TGTGCCAGCAGAGGAGGCGGGGGGGAAACAGATACGCAGTATTTT
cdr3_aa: CASRGGGGETDTQYF

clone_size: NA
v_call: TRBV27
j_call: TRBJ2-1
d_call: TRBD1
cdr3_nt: TGTGCCAGCAGTTTGGGGACAGTCAATGAGCAGTTCTTC
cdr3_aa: CASSLGTVNEQFF

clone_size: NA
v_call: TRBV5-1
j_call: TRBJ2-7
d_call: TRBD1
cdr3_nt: TGCGCCAGCAGCTCTGGACAGGGGGCCTACGAGCAGTACTTC
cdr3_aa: CASSSGQGAYEQYF

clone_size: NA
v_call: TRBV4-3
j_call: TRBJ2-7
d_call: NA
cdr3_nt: TGCGCCAGCAGCCAAGCGATGGGGGGGCGCTTCTCCGAGCAGTACTTC
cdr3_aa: CASSQAMGGRFSEQYF

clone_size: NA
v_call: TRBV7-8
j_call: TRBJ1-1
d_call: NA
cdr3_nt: TGTGCCAGCAGCTCTTCAACGACTGGGCTTGAAGCTTTCTTT
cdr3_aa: CASSSSTTGLEAFF

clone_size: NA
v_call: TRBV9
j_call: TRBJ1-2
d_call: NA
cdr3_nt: TGTGCCAGCAGCGCGGTGAATAACAGGGTATCAGATGGCTACACCTTC
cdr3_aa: CASSAVNNRVSDGYTF

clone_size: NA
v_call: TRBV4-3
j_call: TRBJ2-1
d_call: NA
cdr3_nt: TGCGCCAGCAGCCGAGGGATAGGAGAGGTTGAGCAGTTCTTC
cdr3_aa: CASSRGIGEVEQFF

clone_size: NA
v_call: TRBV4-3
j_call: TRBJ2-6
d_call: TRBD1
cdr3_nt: TGCGCCAGCAGCCAAGAAGGGTGGACAGGGAGTTCTGGGGCCAACGTCCTGACTTTC
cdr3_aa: CASSQEGWTGSSGANVLTF

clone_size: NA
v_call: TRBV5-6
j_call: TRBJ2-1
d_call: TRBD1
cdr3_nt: TGTGCCAGCAGCTTACAGGGGAAGCGGTTCTTC
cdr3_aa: CASSLQGKRFF

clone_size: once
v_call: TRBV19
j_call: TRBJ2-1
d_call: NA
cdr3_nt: TGTGCCAGTAGTGAGGCTAGCTCCTACAATGAGCAGTTCTTC
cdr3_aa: CASSEASSYNEQFF

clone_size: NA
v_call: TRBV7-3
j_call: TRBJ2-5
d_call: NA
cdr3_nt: TGTGCCAGCAGCCCCCGGACAGATCAAGAGACCCAGTACTTC
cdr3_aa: CASSPRTDQETQYF

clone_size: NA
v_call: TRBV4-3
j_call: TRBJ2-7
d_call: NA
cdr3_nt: TGCGCCAGCAGCCAAGATGTCGGGGACGACGAGCAGTACTTC
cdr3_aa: CASSQDVGDDEQYF

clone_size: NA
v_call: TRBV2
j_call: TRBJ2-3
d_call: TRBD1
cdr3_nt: TGTGCCAGCAGTGAACAGCAGGGGGTTAAAGATACGCAGTATTTT
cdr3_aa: CASSEQQGVKDTQYF

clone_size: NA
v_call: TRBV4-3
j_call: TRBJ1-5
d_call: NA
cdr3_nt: TGCGCCAGCAGCCAAGTTCGGGGGGGCAGTAAGCCCCAGCATTTT
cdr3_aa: CASSQVRGGSKPQHF

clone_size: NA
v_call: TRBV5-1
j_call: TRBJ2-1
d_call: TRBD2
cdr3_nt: TGCGCCAGCAGCTTGAGTCGGGCTAGCGGGGTCACCTACAATGAGCAGTTCTTC
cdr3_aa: CASSLSRASGVTYNEQFF

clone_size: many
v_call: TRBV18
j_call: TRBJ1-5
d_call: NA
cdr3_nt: TGTGCCAGCTCACAGGCAGGGGCGCTCGATCAGCCCCAGCATTTT
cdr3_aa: CASSQAGALDQPQHF

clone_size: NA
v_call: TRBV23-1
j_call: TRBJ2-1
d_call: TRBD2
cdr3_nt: TGCGCCAGCAGTCAACCCGGACTAGCCGGGAATGAGCAGTTCTTC
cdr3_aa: CASSQPGLAGNEQFF

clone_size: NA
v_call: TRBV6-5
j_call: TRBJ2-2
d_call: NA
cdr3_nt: TGTGCCAGCAGTTACTCGACAGCGAACACCGGGGAGCTGTTTTTT
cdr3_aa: CASSYSTANTGELFF

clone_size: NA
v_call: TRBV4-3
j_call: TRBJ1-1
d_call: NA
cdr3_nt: TGCGCCAGCAGCCAAGAGCCCCAAGGACGGCTTGAAGCTTTCTTT
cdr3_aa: CASSQEPQGRLEAFF

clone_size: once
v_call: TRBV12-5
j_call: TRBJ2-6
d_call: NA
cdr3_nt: TGTGCTAGTGCCTCAGTAGGTTCTGGGGCCAACGTCCTGACTTTC
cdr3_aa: CASASVGSGANVLTF

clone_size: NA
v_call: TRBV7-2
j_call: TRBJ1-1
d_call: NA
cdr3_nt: TGTGCCAGCAGCCAAGCCCCAGGGAAAGAAGCTTTCTTT
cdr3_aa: CASSQAPGKEAFF

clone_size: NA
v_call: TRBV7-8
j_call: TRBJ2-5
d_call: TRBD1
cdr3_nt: TGTGCCAGCAGCTTAGTGACAGGGGAAGAGACCCAGTACTTC
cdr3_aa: CASSLVTGEETQYF

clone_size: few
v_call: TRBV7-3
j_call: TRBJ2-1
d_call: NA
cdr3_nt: TGTGCCAGCAGCTTAGGGACGAGCGCCTACAATGAGCAGTTCTTC
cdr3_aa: CASSLGTSAYNEQFF

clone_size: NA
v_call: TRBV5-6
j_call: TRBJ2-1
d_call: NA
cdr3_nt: TGTGCCAGCAGTCAAGGAGGGGGCAGTTACAATGAGCAGTTCTTC
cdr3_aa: CASSQGGGSYNEQFF

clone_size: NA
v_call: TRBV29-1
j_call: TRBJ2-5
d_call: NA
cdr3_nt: TGCAGCGTTGAGTATGGTCGGGCGTGGGAGACCCAGTACTTC
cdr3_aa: CSVEYGRAWETQYF

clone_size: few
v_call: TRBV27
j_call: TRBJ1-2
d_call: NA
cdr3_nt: TGTGCCAGCAGTTTAGGTTGGGTCAGGGCCCCATACACCTTC
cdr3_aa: CASSLGWVRAPYTF

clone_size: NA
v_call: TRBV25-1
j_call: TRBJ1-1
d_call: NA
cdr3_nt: TGTGCCAGCAGTGAATCCGGGGTGAACACTGAAGCTTTCTTT
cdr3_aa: CASSESGVNTEAFF

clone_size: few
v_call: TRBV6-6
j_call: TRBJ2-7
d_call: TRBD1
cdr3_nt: TGTGCCAGCAGCAACGGAGAGGGGGCGTTGGAGCAGTACTTC
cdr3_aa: CASSNGEGALEQYF

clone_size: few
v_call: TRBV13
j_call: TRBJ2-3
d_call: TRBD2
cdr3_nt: TGTGCCAGCAGCTCGAGGGAGGGTCGCACAGATACGCAGTATTTT
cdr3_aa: CASSSREGRTDTQYF

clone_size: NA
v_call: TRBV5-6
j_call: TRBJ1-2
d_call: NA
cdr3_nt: TGTGCCAGCAGCTTGGTTCGCAGTAGCTATGGCTACACCTTC
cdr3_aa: CASSLVRSSYGYTF

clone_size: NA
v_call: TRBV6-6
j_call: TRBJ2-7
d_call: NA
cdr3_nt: TGTGCCAGCAGCCTGGACAGCTACGAGCAGTACTTC
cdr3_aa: CASSLDSYEQYF

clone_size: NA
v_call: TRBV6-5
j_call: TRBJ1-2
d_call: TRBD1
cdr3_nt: TGTGCCAGCAGTTTGGGACAGGCTAACTATGGCTACACCTTC
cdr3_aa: CASSLGQANYGYTF

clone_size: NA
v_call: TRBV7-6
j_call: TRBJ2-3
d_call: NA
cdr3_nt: TGTGCCAGCAGCCTACGTACACTCACAGATACGCAGTATTTT
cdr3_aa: CASSLRTLTDTQYF